The text below deals with one TCR beta chain. This record belongs to a study of blood T cell repertoires in COVID-19. Trimming pared 1 base from V and 0 bases from J, leaving 7 bases between. The germline gives CDR1 SGHTA, CDR2 FQGNSA. The CDR3 has 15 amino acids. Using immunoSEQ multiplex PCR, the repertoire was profiled, and TCRdb retains in-frame clones only, with some absent. The sample holds under 200,000 clones, around 83% seen once. Sequencing was performed on peripheral blood. The chain joins TRBV7-2 to TRBJ2-1, with no clear D. The clonotype originates from a human donor in a cohort sampled during active COVID-19. CDR3 amino acids: CASSLGYGSYNEQFF. The CDR3 DNA reads as TGTGCCAGCAGCTTAGGTTACGGCTCCTACAATGAGCAGTTCTTC.